The clone carrying this T cell receptor beta chain was detected only a few times. Its antigen is as yet unknown. This entry comes from a study of identical twins. The CDR3 runs 11 residues. Deletions cut 1 base from V and 7 bases from J, with 4 bases between. Germline values: CDR1 MGHRA, CDR2 YSYEKL. General study results and limits: Alpha sequences out of frame and shared by twins had excess low generation probability. Fewer insertions marked abundant cord blood beta clonotypes; young adult naive trended weakly, memory not at all. The same donors were not followed; conclusions instead depended on cross-sectional statistical analysis.

TCRdb re-analysed the 5' RACE reads in MiXCR, keeping a single row per CDR3 protein. The sample records about 260,000 distinct CDR3 sequences, roughly 7% being singletons. These same records also appear under a second study, on yellow fever vaccine responses in identical twins.

The clonotype comes from a woman between 18 and 29 years old in good health. The chain has TRBV4-1 and TRBJ1-1; unclear D gene. The sample taken for sequencing was memory (CD45RO+) T cells sorted from blood. CDR3 region: CASSQGDEAFF. As DNA, the CDR3 is TGCGCCAGCAGCCAAGGAGATGAAGCTTTCTTT.